This TCR beta chain emerged from a study of T cell changes during pregnancy in multiple sclerosis (dated by TCRdb to between 2018 and 2020). For the study in its entirety: The study looked at changes in the T cell repertoire across pregnancy in women with multiple sclerosis.

Libraries were made using the immunoSEQ multiplex PCR assay. Held by TCRdb, this immuneACCESS table contains in-frame sequences only and omits some clones. Under half of the omission traces to an unresolved V gene where checked; the cause of the rest is unknown. The sample contains tens of thousands of clones, about 93% of them found a single time. The ten largest clones add up to 0.65% to 0.95% of the sample. From the germline V gene, CDR1 is SGHRS and CDR2 is YFSETQ. The trim is 4 bases for V and 4 bases for J, with a gap of 17 bases between the germline ends. Reading from cysteine to phenylalanine, the CDR3 counts 15 amino acids. Left in the record is the CDR3 DNA by itself, 45 bases read in frame from the first base. A remark on this clone: What this receptor recognizes is not known. Nothing much larger sits one base from this clone, and base qualities are not available.

The clonotype originates from a female donor with multiple sclerosis, enrolled in a pregnancy study. The sequencing used peripheral blood, collected in the third trimester of pregnancy. The sequence joins TRBV5-1 to TRBJ1-1; the D gene is possibly TRBD1, with 5 bases matching. The DNA is TGCGCCAGCAGCCTCGACGCGGACAAGGGCACTGAAGCTTTCTTT. Its protein is CASSLDADKGTEAFF.